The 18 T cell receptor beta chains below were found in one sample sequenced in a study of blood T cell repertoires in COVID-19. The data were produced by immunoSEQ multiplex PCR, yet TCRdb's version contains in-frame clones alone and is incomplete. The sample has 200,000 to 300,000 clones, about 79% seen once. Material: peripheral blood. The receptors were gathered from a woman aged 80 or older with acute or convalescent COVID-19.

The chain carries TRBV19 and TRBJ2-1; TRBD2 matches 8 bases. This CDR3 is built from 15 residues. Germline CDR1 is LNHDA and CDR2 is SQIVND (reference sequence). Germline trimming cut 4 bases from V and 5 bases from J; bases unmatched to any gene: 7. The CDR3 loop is CASSTRGAGDNEQFF. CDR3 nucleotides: TGTGCCAGTAGTACGCGGGGGGCCGGAGACAATGAGCAGTTCTTC.

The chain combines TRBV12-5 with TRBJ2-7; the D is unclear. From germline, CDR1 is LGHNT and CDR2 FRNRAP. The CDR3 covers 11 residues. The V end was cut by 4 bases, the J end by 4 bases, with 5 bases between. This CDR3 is CASGYLYEQYF. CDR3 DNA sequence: TGTGCTAGTGGTTACTTGTACGAGCAGTACTTC. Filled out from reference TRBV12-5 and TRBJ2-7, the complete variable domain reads DARVTQTPRHKVTEMGQEVTMRCQPILGHNTVFWYRQTMMQGLELLAYFRNRAPLDDSGMPKDRFSAEMPDATLATLKIQPSEPRDSAVYFCASGYLYEQYFGPGTRLTVT.

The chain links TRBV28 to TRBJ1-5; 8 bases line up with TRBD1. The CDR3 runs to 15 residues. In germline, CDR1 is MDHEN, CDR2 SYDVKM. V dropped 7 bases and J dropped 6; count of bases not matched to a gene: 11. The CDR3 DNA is TGTGCCAGCACCTTGATCCGGACAGGGATTCAGCCCCAGCATTTT. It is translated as CASTLIRTGIQPQHF.

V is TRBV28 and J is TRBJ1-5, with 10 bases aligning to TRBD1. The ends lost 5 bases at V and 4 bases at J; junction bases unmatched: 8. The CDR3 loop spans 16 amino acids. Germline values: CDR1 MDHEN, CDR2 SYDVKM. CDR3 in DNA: TGTGCCAGCAGTAAGACAGGGGGCGCGCGTAATCAGCCCCAGCATTTT. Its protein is CASSKTGGARNQPQHF. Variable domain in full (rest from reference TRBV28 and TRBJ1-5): DVKVTQSSRYLVKRTGEKVFLECVQDMDHENMFWYRQDPGLGLRLIYFSYDVKMKEKGDIPEGYSVSREKKERFSLILESASTNQTSMYLCASSKTGGARNQPQHFGDGTRLSIL.

This CDR3 is CASSQGGGYEQFF. In DNA form, the CDR3 reads TGTGCCAGCAGCCAGGGCGGGGGGTATGAGCAGTTCTTC. V usage is TRBV3-1 (or the pseudogene TRBV3-2) and J usage is TRBJ2-1; 8 bases align to TRBD2. This CDR3 spans 13 amino acids. CDR1 LGHDT and CDR2 YNNKEL come from the germline V gene (reference sequence). The V and J ends lost 3 bases and 8 bases, in that order; junction bases with no gene match: 3.

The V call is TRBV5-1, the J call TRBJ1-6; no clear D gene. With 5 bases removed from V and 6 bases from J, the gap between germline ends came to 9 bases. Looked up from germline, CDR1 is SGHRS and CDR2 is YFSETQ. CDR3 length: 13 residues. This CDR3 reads CASSPGSNSPLHF. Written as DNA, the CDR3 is TGCGCCAGCAGTCCGGGGAGTAATTCACCCCTCCACTTT.

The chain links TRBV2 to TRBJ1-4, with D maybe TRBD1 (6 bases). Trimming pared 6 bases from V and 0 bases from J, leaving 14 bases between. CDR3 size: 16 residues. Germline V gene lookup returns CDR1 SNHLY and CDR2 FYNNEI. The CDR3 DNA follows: TGTGCCAGCAGCGGACAGTTGATCTCAACTAATGAAAAACTGTTTTTT. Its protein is CASSGQLISTNEKLFF. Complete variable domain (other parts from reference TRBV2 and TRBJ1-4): EPEVTQTPSHQVTQMGQEVILRCVPISNHLYFYWYRQILGQKVEFLVSFYNNEISEKSEIFDDQFSVERPDGSNFTLKIRSTKLEDSAMYFCASSGQLISTNEKLFFGSGTQLSVL.

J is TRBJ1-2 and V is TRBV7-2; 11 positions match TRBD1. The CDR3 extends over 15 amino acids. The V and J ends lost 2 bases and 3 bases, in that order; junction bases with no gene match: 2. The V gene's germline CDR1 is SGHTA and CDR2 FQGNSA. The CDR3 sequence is CASSLRTGGHYGYTF. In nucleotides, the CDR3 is TGTGCCAGCAGCTTAAGGACAGGGGGCCACTATGGCTACACCTTC.

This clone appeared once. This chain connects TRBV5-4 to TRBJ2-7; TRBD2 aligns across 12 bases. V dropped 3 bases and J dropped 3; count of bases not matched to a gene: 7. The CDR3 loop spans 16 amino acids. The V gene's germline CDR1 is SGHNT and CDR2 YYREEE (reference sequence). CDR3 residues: CASSSQTSGGVYEQYF. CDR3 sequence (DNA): TGTGCCAGCAGCTCTCAGACTAGCGGGGGAGTCTACGAGCAGTACTTC.

The CDR3 sequence is CATSRDGGQGEETQYF. CDR3 DNA: TGTGCCACCAGCAGAGATGGCGGGCAGGGGGAGGAGACCCAGTACTTC. V gene TRBV15 combines with J gene TRBJ2-5; 7 positions agree with TRBD1. V shed 0 bases and J 5 bases; nucleotides not matched to a gene: 9. The CDR3 has 16 residues. The germline V gene encodes CDR1 LNHNV and CDR2 YYDKDF (reference sequence).

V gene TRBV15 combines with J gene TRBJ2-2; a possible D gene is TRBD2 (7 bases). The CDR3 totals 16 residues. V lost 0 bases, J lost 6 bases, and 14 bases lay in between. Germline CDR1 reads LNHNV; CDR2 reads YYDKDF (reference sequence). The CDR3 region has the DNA TGTGCCACCAGCAGAGATCGCGGGGGCGTCGCCGGGGAGCTGTTTTTT. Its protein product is CATSRDRGGVAGELFF.

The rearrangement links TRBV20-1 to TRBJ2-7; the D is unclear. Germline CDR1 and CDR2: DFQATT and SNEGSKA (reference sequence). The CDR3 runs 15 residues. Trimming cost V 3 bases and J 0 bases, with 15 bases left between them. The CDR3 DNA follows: TGCAGTGCTAGTTCGGGTGGTGGGTCCTCCTACGAGCAGTACTTC. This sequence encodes CSASSGGGSSYEQYF.

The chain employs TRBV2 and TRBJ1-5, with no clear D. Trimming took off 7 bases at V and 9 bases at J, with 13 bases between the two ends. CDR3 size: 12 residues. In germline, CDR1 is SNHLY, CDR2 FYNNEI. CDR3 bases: TGTGCCAGCACCGAATGGGGAGCGCCCCAGCATTTT. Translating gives CASTEWGAPQHF.

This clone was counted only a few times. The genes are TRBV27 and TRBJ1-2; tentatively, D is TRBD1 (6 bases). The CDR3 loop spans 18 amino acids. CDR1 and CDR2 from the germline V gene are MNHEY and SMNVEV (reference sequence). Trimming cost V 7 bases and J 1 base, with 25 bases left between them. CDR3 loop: CASIALGDTSALNYGYTF. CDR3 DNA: TGTGCCAGCATCGCGTTGGGGGACACCTCTGCACTTAACTATGGCTACACCTTC.

In nucleotides, the CDR3 is TGTGCCAGCAGCCCACCCTCCCAGGGGTTCTACGAGCAGTACTTC. It translates to CASSPPSQGFYEQYF. The rearrangement uses TRBV28 and TRBJ2-7; maybe TRBD1 (6 bases). V lost 6 bases and J 3 bases, leaving 18 bases between the germline ends. This CDR3 comprises 15 residues. CDR1 and CDR2 from the germline V gene are MDHEN and SYDVKM.

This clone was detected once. CDR3 in amino acids: CATSRDFRQGGIQYF. Written as DNA, the CDR3 is TGTGCCACCAGCAGAGACTTCCGACAGGGTGGCATTCAGTACTTC. This chain uses TRBV15 with TRBJ2-4; the match to TRBD1 covers 7 bases. From germline, CDR1 is LNHNV and CDR2 YYDKDF (reference sequence). CDR3 length: 15 residues. V shed 0 bases and J 9 bases; nucleotides not matched to a gene: 8.

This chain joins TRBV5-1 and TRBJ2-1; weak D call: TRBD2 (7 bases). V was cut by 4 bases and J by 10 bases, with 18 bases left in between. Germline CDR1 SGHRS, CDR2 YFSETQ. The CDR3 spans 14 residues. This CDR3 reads CASSLRGGTGEQFF. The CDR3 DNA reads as TGCGCCAGCAGCCTCCGCGGGGGCACAGGGGAGCAGTTCTTC.

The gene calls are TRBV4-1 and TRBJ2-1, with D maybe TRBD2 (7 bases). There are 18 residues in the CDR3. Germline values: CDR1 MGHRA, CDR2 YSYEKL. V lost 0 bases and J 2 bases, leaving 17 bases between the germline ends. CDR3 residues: CASSQDGGRQEPYNEQFF. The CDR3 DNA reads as TGCGCCAGCAGCCAAGACGGGGGGAGACAGGAGCCCTACAATGAGCAGTTCTTC.